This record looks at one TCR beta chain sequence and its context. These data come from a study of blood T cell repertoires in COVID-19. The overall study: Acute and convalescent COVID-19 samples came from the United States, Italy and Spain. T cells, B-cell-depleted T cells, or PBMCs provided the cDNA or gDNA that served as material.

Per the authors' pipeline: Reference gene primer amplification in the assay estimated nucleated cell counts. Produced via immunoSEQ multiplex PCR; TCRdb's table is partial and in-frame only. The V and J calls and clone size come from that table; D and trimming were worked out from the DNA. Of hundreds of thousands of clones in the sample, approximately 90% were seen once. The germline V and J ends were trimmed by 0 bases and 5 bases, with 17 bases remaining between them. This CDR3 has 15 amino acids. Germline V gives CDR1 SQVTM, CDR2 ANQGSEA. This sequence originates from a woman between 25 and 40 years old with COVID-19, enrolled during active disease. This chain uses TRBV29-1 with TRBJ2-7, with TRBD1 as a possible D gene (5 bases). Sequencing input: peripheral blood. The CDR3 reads CSVEEVGAGPDEQYF. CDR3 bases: TGCAGCGTTGAAGAGGTTGGGGCAGGGCCGGACGAGCAGTACTTC.